This T cell receptor (beta chain) appears in the sequencing data of a study of breast tumors, draining lymph nodes, adjacent tissues. Study-level results: Tumor repertoires ranked between lymph nodes and nontumor tissue in diversity, with V and J gene preferences.

V lost 5 bases and J lost 7, with 15 bases in between. This CDR3 has 15 residues. The lymph nodes were axillary draining lymph nodes from breast cancer patients. This clonotype appeared many times. Its antigen is unidentified. Using its own MiXCR run on the multiplex PCR reads, TCRdb lists one record per CDR3 protein. This sample yields 150,000 to 200,000 distinct CDR3 sequences, of which around 33% are seen a single time; about 3.7% belongs to the top ten. Sequenced sample: axillary lymph node tissue. This TCR came from a female donor with breast cancer. Some clones in this sample may be carry-over from other donors' samples. The rearrangement joins TRBV12-3 or TRBV12-4 to TRBJ1-6; the D gene is possibly TRBD1 (5 bases). As DNA, the CDR3 is TGTGCCAGCAGTAGCAGGGCAGGGCAGAATTCACCCCTCCACTTT. Translation gives CASSSRAGQNSPLHF.